The rows below give T cell receptor beta chains drawn from one sample of a study of blood T cell repertoires in COVID-19. The method was immunoSEQ multiplex PCR; TCRdb's version includes in-frame clones alone and lacks a portion of them. In the table there are 75,000 to 80,000 clones, approximately 90% of which are singletons. Specimen: peripheral blood. All receptors derive from a human donor in a cohort sampled during active COVID-19. The CDR3 runs from the conserved cysteine through the conserved F or W. Each record gives: CDR3 DNA, CDR3 protein, CDR3 length, clone size, V gene, J gene, D gene. D genes are given only for firm matches. Clone size is given for some rows only: seen once, a few or many times, or a class if the clone is expanded.

CDR3nt: TGCGCCAGCAGCTTGACGGTGAACACTGAAGCTTTCTTT
CDR3aa: CASSLTVNTEAFF
len: 13
abundance: .
v_gene: TRBV5-1
j_gene: TRBJ1-1
d_gene: .

CDR3nt: TGTGCCAGCAGCTTAGGAGAACCGAACACCGGGGAGCTGTTTTTT
CDR3aa: CASSLGEPNTGELFF
len: 15
abundance: .
v_gene: TRBV7-3
j_gene: TRBJ2-2
d_gene: .

CDR3nt: TGTGCCAGCAACGCCGGGGGGGATTCACCCCTCCACTTT
CDR3aa: CASNAGGDSPLHF
len: 13
abundance: .
v_gene: TRBV5-5
j_gene: TRBJ1-6
d_gene: .

CDR3nt: TGCGCCAGCAGCCGCGCCGATAGCGGGGCCCATGGGCGCATTCAGTACTTC
CDR3aa: CASSRADSGAHGRIQYF
len: 17
abundance: once
v_gene: TRBV4-3
j_gene: TRBJ2-4
d_gene: TRBD2

CDR3nt: TGCGCCAGCAGCTTGGTTGGGGGGGCCAGCACAGATACGCAGTATTTT
CDR3aa: CASSLVGGASTDTQYF
len: 16
abundance: .
v_gene: TRBV5-1
j_gene: TRBJ2-3
d_gene: .

CDR3nt: TGTGCCACTTGGGAGTTCCGGGAGACCCAGTACTTC
CDR3aa: CATWEFRETQYF
len: 12
abundance: .
v_gene: TRBV15
j_gene: TRBJ2-5
d_gene: .

CDR3nt: TGTGCCAGCAGCTCCACGACAGGGGGAGAGCAGTACTTC
CDR3aa: CASSSTTGGEQYF
len: 13
abundance: .
v_gene: TRBV11-3
j_gene: TRBJ2-7
d_gene: TRBD1

CDR3nt: TGTGCCAGCAGTTTGGGACAGGGGTTAGTGGACACTGAAGCTTTCTTT
CDR3aa: CASSLGQGLVDTEAFF
len: 16
abundance: .
v_gene: TRBV6-5
j_gene: TRBJ1-1
d_gene: TRBD1

CDR3nt: TGTGCCAGCAGCCGAAGGGGGGGTGCGGAGACCCAGTACTTC
CDR3aa: CASSRRGGAETQYF
len: 14
abundance: .
v_gene: TRBV7-9
j_gene: TRBJ2-5
d_gene: .

CDR3nt: TGTGCCAGCAGTGAAGGACAGGGGGTTCAGCCCCAGCATTTT
CDR3aa: CASSEGQGVQPQHF
len: 14
abundance: .
v_gene: TRBV2
j_gene: TRBJ1-5
d_gene: TRBD1

CDR3nt: TGTGCCAGCAGCCCGCCCCCGGGTTGGCGCACTGAAGCTTTCTTT
CDR3aa: CASSPPPGWRTEAFF
len: 15
abundance: .
v_gene: TRBV7-2
j_gene: TRBJ1-1
d_gene: .

CDR3nt: TGTGCCAGCACCGAGCTGGGCGGGGGCACAGATACGCAGTATTTT
CDR3aa: CASTELGGGTDTQYF
len: 15
abundance: once
v_gene: TRBV7-2
j_gene: TRBJ2-3
d_gene: .

CDR3nt: TGTGCCAGCAGCTTAGGACTAGCTGGTGAGCAGTTCTTC
CDR3aa: CASSLGLAGEQFF
len: 13
abundance: .
v_gene: TRBV7-3
j_gene: TRBJ2-1
d_gene: TRBD2

CDR3nt: TGTGCCAGTAGTATAGTGGCAGGGGGCTACGAGCAGTACTTC
CDR3aa: CASSIVAGGYEQYF
len: 14
abundance: .
v_gene: TRBV19
j_gene: TRBJ2-7
d_gene: TRBD1

CDR3nt: TGTGCCAGCTCACCCGCGGACAGGAACACTGAAGCTTTCTTT
CDR3aa: CASSPADRNTEAFF
len: 14
abundance: .
v_gene: TRBV18
j_gene: TRBJ1-1
d_gene: .

CDR3nt: TGTGCCAGCAGTTACTCCGCGAGAAACACTGAAGCTTTCTTT
CDR3aa: CASSYSARNTEAFF
len: 14
abundance: .
v_gene: TRBV6-5
j_gene: TRBJ1-1
d_gene: .

CDR3nt: TGTGCCAGCAGCTTAGGGAGAGAAACTGAAGCTTTCTTT
CDR3aa: CASSLGRETEAFF
len: 13
abundance: .
v_gene: TRBV7-2
j_gene: TRBJ1-1
d_gene: .

CDR3nt: TGTGCCAGCAGCGATCGACAGATTTTCTCTGGAAACACCATATATTTT
CDR3aa: CASSDRQIFSGNTIYF
len: 16
abundance: .
v_gene: TRBV7-4
j_gene: TRBJ1-3
d_gene: .

CDR3nt: TGCGCCAGCGGGAGACAGGGGAGCTCCTACGAGCAGTACTTC
CDR3aa: CASGRQGSSYEQYF
len: 14
abundance: .
v_gene: TRBV10-2
j_gene: TRBJ2-7
d_gene: TRBD1

CDR3nt: TGTGCCAGCAGCTACTACAGGGACACAGATACGCAGTATTTT
CDR3aa: CASSYYRDTDTQYF
len: 14
abundance: .
v_gene: TRBV7-8
j_gene: TRBJ2-3
d_gene: .

CDR3nt: TGTGCCAGCAGTCCGGACGGGGGGATGTACGAGCAGTACTTC
CDR3aa: CASSPDGGMYEQYF
len: 14
abundance: .
v_gene: TRBV2
j_gene: TRBJ2-7
d_gene: TRBD2

CDR3nt: TGTGCCAGCAGCCCGGGACAGGGAGGAGAAAATGAGCAGTTCTTC
CDR3aa: CASSPGQGGENEQFF
len: 15
abundance: .
v_gene: TRBV7-9
j_gene: TRBJ2-1
d_gene: TRBD1

CDR3nt: TGTGCCAGCAGCCGAACAGGGATTTTTGGAAACACCATATATTTT
CDR3aa: CASSRTGIFGNTIYF
len: 15
abundance: .
v_gene: TRBV27
j_gene: TRBJ1-3
d_gene: .

CDR3nt: TGTGCCAGCAGCTTAGTGCCCCAGAAAATAACAGATACGCAGTATTTT
CDR3aa: CASSLVPQKITDTQYF
len: 16
abundance: .
v_gene: TRBV7-9
j_gene: TRBJ2-3
d_gene: .

CDR3nt: TGCGCCAGCAGCTTGGACGGAGGGGGGGCCAACGTCCTGACTTTC
CDR3aa: CASSLDGGGANVLTF
len: 15
abundance: .
v_gene: TRBV5-1
j_gene: TRBJ2-6
d_gene: .

CDR3nt: TGCACCAGCAGCCTAGCGGGGGCCCAAAATGAGCAGTTCTTC
CDR3aa: CTSSLAGAQNEQFF
len: 14
abundance: .
v_gene: TRBV1
j_gene: TRBJ2-1
d_gene: .

CDR3nt: TGTGCCAGCTCACCACCGATCGCCGGACAGGCGACCTATGGCTACACCTTC
CDR3aa: CASSPPIAGQATYGYTF
len: 17
abundance: once
v_gene: TRBV18
j_gene: TRBJ1-2
d_gene: TRBD1

CDR3nt: TGTGCCAGAAGCCCCATGCAGGGTGATGAAGGCTACACCTTC
CDR3aa: CARSPMQGDEGYTF
len: 14
abundance: .
v_gene: TRBV5-3
j_gene: TRBJ1-2
d_gene: .

CDR3nt: TGTGCCAGCAGTTTGCAAGGACTAGCGGGACTATACGAGCAGTACTTC
CDR3aa: CASSLQGLAGLYEQYF
len: 16
abundance: .
v_gene: TRBV27
j_gene: TRBJ2-7
d_gene: TRBD2

CDR3nt: TGTGCCAGCTCACCCGGACAGGAGGCGTATGGCTACACCTTC
CDR3aa: CASSPGQEAYGYTF
len: 14
abundance: .
v_gene: TRBV18
j_gene: TRBJ1-2
d_gene: TRBD1

CDR3nt: TGTGCCAGCAGTTACTCCGGAGGGACTAGCATGTACAATGAGCAGTTCTTC
CDR3aa: CASSYSGGTSMYNEQFF
len: 17
abundance: .
v_gene: TRBV6-2/TRBV6-3
j_gene: TRBJ2-1
d_gene: TRBD2

CDR3nt: TGCGCCAGCAGCTTGGTACAGGGGGCGAATTCACCCCTCCACTTT
CDR3aa: CASSLVQGANSPLHF
len: 15
abundance: once
v_gene: TRBV5-1
j_gene: TRBJ1-6
d_gene: TRBD1

CDR3nt: TGTGCCAGCAGTTCCGACTTGACAGGGAACTATGGCTACACCTTC
CDR3aa: CASSSDLTGNYGYTF
len: 15
abundance: .
v_gene: TRBV6-6
j_gene: TRBJ1-2
d_gene: TRBD1

CDR3nt: TGTGCCAGCGTACCCGGGACACAGTACTACGAGCAGTACTTC
CDR3aa: CASVPGTQYYEQYF
len: 14
abundance: .
v_gene: TRBV6-5
j_gene: TRBJ2-7
d_gene: .

CDR3nt: TGTGCCAGCAGCTCCGGGGGGGTTAACTTCTTC
CDR3aa: CASSSGGVNFF
len: 11
abundance: .
v_gene: TRBV7-8
j_gene: TRBJ2-1
d_gene: TRBD2

CDR3nt: TGTGCCAGCAGCACCCCTCCCCGGACAGGGGACTATGGCTACACCTTC
CDR3aa: CASSTPPRTGDYGYTF
len: 16
abundance: .
v_gene: TRBV7-2
j_gene: TRBJ1-2
d_gene: TRBD1

CDR3nt: TGTGCCAGCAGCTTGAACTACGGGACAGGGGGCGCATACGAGCAGTACTTC
CDR3aa: CASSLNYGTGGAYEQYF
len: 17
abundance: .
v_gene: TRBV5-8
j_gene: TRBJ2-7
d_gene: TRBD1

CDR3nt: TGTGCCAGCAGGAGCAGCCAGGGTGGATCGGGTCAGCCCCAGCATTTT
CDR3aa: CASRSSQGGSGQPQHF
len: 16
abundance: .
v_gene: TRBV2
j_gene: TRBJ1-5
d_gene: .

CDR3nt: TGTGCCAGCAGCTGGGCTTTCTCGGACAGCTCTGGAAACACCATATATTTT
CDR3aa: CASSWAFSDSSGNTIYF
len: 17
abundance: once
v_gene: TRBV5-5
j_gene: TRBJ1-3
d_gene: .

CDR3nt: TGTGCCGCCGGGCGGACAGGCCACACTGAAGCTTTCTTT
CDR3aa: CAAGRTGHTEAFF
len: 13
abundance: .
v_gene: TRBV5-4
j_gene: TRBJ1-1
d_gene: TRBD1

CDR3nt: TGTGCCAGCAGCTTTCGCCCACAGGGGGCGTCCGAGCAGTACTTC
CDR3aa: CASSFRPQGASEQYF
len: 15
abundance: .
v_gene: TRBV7-9
j_gene: TRBJ2-7
d_gene: TRBD1